This T cell receptor (beta chain) appears in the sequencing data of a study of monozygotic twins with inflammatory bowel disease (dated by TCRdb to about 2019). About the investigation overall: The complete study included 28 monozygotic twin pairs: 19 IBD-discordant Danish pairs and nine German pairs, of which four were IBD-concordant and five were IBD-discordant. Each individual had, on average, about 151 000 unique TCRalpha sequences and 181 000 unique TCRbeta sequences available for analysis. Within discordant pairs, disease-associated traits were sought mainly by comparing IBD patients with their genetically identical healthy co-twins. Results and caveats for the whole study, not just this receptor: IBD patients had lower TCRbeta repertoire diversity, measured by the inverse Simpson index, than their healthy co-twins. No single strong signal or clonotype linked to IBD turned up in the results, so the idea that one exists was not supported. Background noise and inter-individual variability may have been introduced into the repertoires by the differing immunosuppressive treatments among patients. Compared with healthy twins, IBD patients had fewer clonotypes in common with other individuals, a difference most pronounced in patients showing signs of disease activity. Different T cell subtypes could not be distinguished in the analysis. Repertoire similarity did not differ between concordant and discordant twins, possibly due to limited statistical power.

The method was 5' RACE. For each TCR library, approximately 3,700 ng of total RNA was used. For each sample, cDNA synthesis with SMARTScribe reverse transcriptase was split into eight separate reactions. During cDNA synthesis, template switching introduced unique molecular identifiers that contained a 6-nucleotide sample barcode. TCRalpha and TCRbeta cDNA was amplified by two nested PCRs of 16 and 9 cycles, with bead purification after each PCR. Before amplification, the cDNA was treated with uracil DNA-glycosylase and purified using the QIAquick PCR purification kit. In the second PCR, Illumina TruSeq-compatible adapters and sample-specific barcodes were added. TapeStation and Qubit were used to check library quality and concentration, and 5 to 6.5 ng of each library went into the pool. Sequencing of the pooled libraries was done on an Illumina HiSeq2500 single-index Rapid Run using custom sequencing primers and 2 x 100 bp reads. Turning to the authors' computational methods: PCR and sequencing errors were corrected by UMI-based consensus assembly using MiGEC version 1.2.6. MiXCR version 2.1.1 was used for V(D)J alignment, clonotype assembly and CDR3 extraction. To normalise gene usage, clonotype sharing and MAIT/NKT TCR abundance, the top 1000, 10 000 and 20 000 clonotypes in each sample were analysed. Diversity was computed as the inverse Simpson index with the vegan R package after downsampling to 27 000 UMIs. Paired Mann-Whitney U tests were applied to discordant twin pairs, and Benjamini-Hochberg correction was used for multiple testing. The reads went through TCRdb reprocessing, and each CDR3 protein sequence gets one entry with no DNA. Here the V and J calls rest on TCRdb's processing, not on the authors' analysis. The table for this sample records a few hundred thousand distinct CDR3 sequences. 1.6% of the sample belongs to the ten largest clones.

From each donor, a 2.5 ml peripheral blood sample was drawn into PAXgene tubes and stored at -80 degrees C. Total RNA was isolated from whole blood with the PAXgene blood miRNA kit on an automated QIAcube, without T cell sorting. Peripheral blood from monozygotic twin pairs who were concordant or discordant for inflammatory bowel disease underwent deep TCRalpha and TCRbeta repertoire profiling using unique molecular barcoding. Smoking habits were recorded for all twin pairs, and each individual was classified as a current, former or never smoker. For this clonotype: This clone's antigen is unknown.

The CDR3 starts with the cysteine, ends with the phenylalanine, and has 15 residues. The DNA is not on file. Input material: blood. The chain joins TRBV12-3 or TRBV12-4 to TRBJ2-2. This clonotype originated in a human donor with ulcerative colitis or Crohn's disease, or a healthy co-twin of an affected twin (not recorded which). The CDR3 is CASSLRLPNTGELFF.